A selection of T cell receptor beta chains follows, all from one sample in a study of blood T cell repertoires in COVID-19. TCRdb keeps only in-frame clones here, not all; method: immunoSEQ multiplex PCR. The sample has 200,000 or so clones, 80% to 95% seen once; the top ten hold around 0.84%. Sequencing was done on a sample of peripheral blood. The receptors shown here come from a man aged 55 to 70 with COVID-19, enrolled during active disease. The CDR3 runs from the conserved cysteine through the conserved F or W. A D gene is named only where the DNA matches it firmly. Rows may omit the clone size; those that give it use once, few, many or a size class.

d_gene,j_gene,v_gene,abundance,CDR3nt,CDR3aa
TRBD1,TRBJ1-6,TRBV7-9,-,TGTGCCAGCAGCTCAGACAGGGAGCTCTCACCCCTCCACTTT,CASSSDRELSPLHF
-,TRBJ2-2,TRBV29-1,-,TGCAGCGCGGGACGTCCGGGGAGTAGGTCCGGGGAGCTGTTTTTT,CSAGRPGSRSGELFF
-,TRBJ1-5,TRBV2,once,TGTGCCAGCAGTGAACAGGGCGGTCAGCCCCAGCATTTT,CASSEQGGQPQHF
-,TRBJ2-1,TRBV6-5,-,TGTGCCAGCAGTACAGGTAATACGTACAATGAGCAGTTCTTC,CASSTGNTYNEQFF
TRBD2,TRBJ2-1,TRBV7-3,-,TGTGCCAGCAGCTTAATACCTAGCGGGGGGGAGCTTGGTAATGAGCAGTTCTTC,CASSLIPSGGELGNEQFF
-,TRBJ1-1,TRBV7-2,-,TGTGCCAGCAGCTTAGCGAGAGGGCTTGGGAACACTGAAGCTTTCTTT,CASSLARGLGNTEAFF
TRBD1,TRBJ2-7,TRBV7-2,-,TGTGCCAGCAGCCAAATACAGGGGGCAATGACGGGACAGTACTTC,CASSQIQGAMTGQYF
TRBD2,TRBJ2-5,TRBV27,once,TGTGCCAGACAGCCTAGCGGGAGGCTGGCGTACCAAGAGACCCAGTACTTC,CARQPSGRLAYQETQYF
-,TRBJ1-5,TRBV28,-,TGTGCCAGCAGTTTGCGGGCCCCGCAGGGCAATCAGCCCCAGCATTTT,CASSLRAPQGNQPQHF
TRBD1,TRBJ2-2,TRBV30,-,TGTGCCTGGAGAAGGGACAGGATAAGTCCCGGGGAGCTGTTTTTT,CAWRRDRISPGELFF
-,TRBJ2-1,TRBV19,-,TGTGCCAGTAGCAGATCCGCAGGGGGGAGATCCTACAATGAGCAGTTCTTC,CASSRSAGGRSYNEQFF
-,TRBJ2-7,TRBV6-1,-,TGTGCCAGCAGTGAATCTGCAGGGGTAGGGTACGAGCAGTACTTC,CASSESAGVGYEQYF
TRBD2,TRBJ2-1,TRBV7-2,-,TGTGCCAGCAGCCCTCGGACTAGCCGCGATCAGTTCTTC,CASSPRTSRDQFF
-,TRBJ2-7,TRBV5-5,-,TGTGCCAGCAGCTTGGTGGTCGGTTACGAGCAGTACTTC,CASSLVVGYEQYF
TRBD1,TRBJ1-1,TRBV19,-,TGTGCCAGTAGTAAAAATAGACAGGGGGCCACTGAAGCTTTCTTT,CASSKNRQGATEAFF
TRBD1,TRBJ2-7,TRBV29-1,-,TGCAGCGCAAAAACAATTGACAGGGGCTACGAGCAGTACTTC,CSAKTIDRGYEQYF
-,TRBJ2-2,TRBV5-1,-,TGCGCCAGCAGCCCTTCCACCGGGGAGCTGTTTTTT,CASSPSTGELFF
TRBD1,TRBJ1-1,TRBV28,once,TGTGCCAGCAGTTTAGGGGGACAGACCACTGAAGCTTTCTTT,CASSLGGQTTEAFF
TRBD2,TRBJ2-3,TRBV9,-,TGTGCCAGCAGCGGAGCGGGACCTCACGATACGCAGTATTTT,CASSGAGPHDTQYF
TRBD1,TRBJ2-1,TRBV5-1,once,TGCGCCAGCAGTGAAAACCCAACAGGGGATGAGCAGTTCTTC,CASSENPTGDEQFF
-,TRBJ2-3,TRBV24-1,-,TGTGCCACCAGTGAGGCCGTTGGAGCGGGCAGCACAGATACGCAGTATTTT,CATSEAVGAGSTDTQYF
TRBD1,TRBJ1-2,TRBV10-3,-,TGTGCCATCAGTGAAGACAGGGGACGCTACACCTTC,CAISEDRGRYTF
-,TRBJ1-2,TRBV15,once,TGTGCCACCAGCAGAGATCAGGGCTATGGCTACACCTTC,CATSRDQGYGYTF
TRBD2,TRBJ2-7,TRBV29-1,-,TGCAGCGGTGCGGGTCTAGCGGGGGACGAGCAGTACTTC,CSGAGLAGDEQYF
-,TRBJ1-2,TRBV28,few,TGTGCCAGCAGGCAACCCCAGGGACACAGTGGATTTGCCTACACCTTC,CASRQPQGHSGFAYTF
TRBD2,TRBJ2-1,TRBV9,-,TGTGCCAGCTCCGGGACTAGCGGGGGGGCCATGTACAATGAGCAGTTCTTC,CASSGTSGGAMYNEQFF
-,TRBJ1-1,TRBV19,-,TGTGGCTCAAACTGGAACACTGAAGCTTTCTTT,CGSNWNTEAFF
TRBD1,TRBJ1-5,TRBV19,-,TGTGCCAGTGCGCGGGACAGGGATAGCAATCAGCCCCAGCATTTT,CASARDRDSNQPQHF
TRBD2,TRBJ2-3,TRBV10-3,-,TGTGCCATCAGTGAGTCCGTAGCGGGGGGGCCGGGCACAGATACGCAGTATTTT,CAISESVAGGPGTDTQYF
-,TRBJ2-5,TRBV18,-,TGTGCCAGCTCATCGGGGGTATGGAAAGAGACCCAGTACTTC,CASSSGVWKETQYF
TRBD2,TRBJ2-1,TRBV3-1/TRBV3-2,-,TGTGCCAGCAGCCAAGAGGTAGCGGGGGGGCACGGCAATGAGCAGTTCTTC,CASSQEVAGGHGNEQFF
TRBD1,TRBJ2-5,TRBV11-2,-,TGTGCCAGCAGCTTACTCTCGGGACAGCAAGAGACCCAGTACTTC,CASSLLSGQQETQYF
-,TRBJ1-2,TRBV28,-,TGTGCCAGCAGCCCCCAGGGGCATTCTAACTATGGCTACACCTTC,CASSPQGHSNYGYTF
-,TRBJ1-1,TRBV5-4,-,TGTGCCAGCAGCGTACGAATGGCGGCCACTGAAGCTTTCTTT,CASSVRMAATEAFF
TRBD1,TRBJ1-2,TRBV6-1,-,TGTGCCAGCAGTGAATGGGTCAGGGGGCTTGACGGCTACACCTTC,CASSEWVRGLDGYTF
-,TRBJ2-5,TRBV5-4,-,TGTGCCAGCAGCGTGGGACAAAGGCAAGAGACCCAGTACTTC,CASSVGQRQETQYF